The next 6 T cell receptor beta chains were all read from a single sample in a study of CD8+CD57+ T cells in acquired aplastic anemia. It was genomic DNA that served as the template for profiling TCR beta VDJ and CDR3. TCRdb recomputed calls from the reads with MiXCR, one row per CDR3 protein. The table shows under 250,000 distinct CDR3 sequences, with 55% to 65% occurring only once. Flow cytometry had shown expanded CD8+CD57+ cells in the patients chosen for sequencing. The sequenced sample was sorted CD4+, CD8+, or CD8+CD57+ T cells (not recorded which) from PBMCs. The receptors here all came from a human donor with aplastic anemia.

A word on this clonotype: Here the CDR3 omits its conserved ending phenylalanine or tryptophan, so a read error is the likely source. It is unclear where the CDR3 begins or ends on the DNA, so no DNA is shown, and the CDR3 is as TCRdb lists it. This rearrangement joins TRBV6-5 to TRBJ1-1. The CDR3 is made up of 9 amino acids, end residues included. Looked up from germline, CDR1 is MNHEY and CDR2 is SVGAGI. Here the CDR3 reads CASEGTSFS.

On this clonotype: A junction end diverges from the germline sequence, so it may reflect a read error. The chain joins TRBV7-6 to TRBJ2-5; D is possibly TRBD2 (5 bases). CDR1 and CDR2 (germline): SGHVS, FNYEAQ. This CDR3 is 14 amino acids long. Here the CDR3 reads CASSLAGIQEAQYF. Written as DNA, the CDR3 is TGTGCCAGCAGCCTAGCCGGGATACAAGAGGCCCAGTACTTC. Full variable domain (rest looked up from reference TRBV7-6 and TRBJ2-5): GAGVSQSPRYKVTKRGQDVALRCDPISGHVSLYWYRQALGQGPEFLTYFNYEAQQDKSGLPNDRFSAERPEGSISTLTIQRTEQRDSAMYRCASSLAGIQEAQYFGPGTRLLVL.

V gene TRBV7-3 combines with J gene TRBJ2-3; TRBD1 matches 11 bases. The germline gives CDR1 SGHTA, CDR2 FQGTGA. The ends lost 3 bases at V and 4 bases at J; junction bases unmatched: 9. The CDR3 length is 17 residues. The CDR3 sequence is CASSLGGTGGAADTQYF. The CDR3, as DNA: TGTGCCAGCAGCTTGGGGGGGACAGGGGGGGCGGCAGATACGCAGTATTTT.

The CDR3 loop is CSARGGATEAFF. The CDR3 DNA reads as TGCAGTGCTAGAGGGGGCGCCACTGAAGCTTTCTTT. This chain connects TRBV20-1 to TRBJ1-1; D is possibly TRBD1 (5 bases). V shed 1 base and J shed 4 bases, with 7 bases lying between them. CDR1 DFQATT and CDR2 SNEGSKA come from the germline V gene (reference sequence). The CDR3 contains 12 residues.

This clonotype was counted many times. This chain links TRBV9 with TRBJ2-1; D remains ambiguous. Germline V gene data show CDR1 as SGDLS and CDR2 as YYNGEE. Trimming cost V 4 bases and J 6 bases, with 14 bases left between them. CDR3 size: 14 residues. The CDR3 sequence is CASSPWVGGNEQFF. The CDR3 DNA follows: TGTGCCAGCAGCCCCTGGGTGGGTGGCAATGAGCAGTTCTTC.

This clonotype appeared many times. The V and J genes are TRBV20-1 and TRBJ1-2; TRBD1 aligns across 8 bases. Per the germline V gene, CDR1 is DFQATT and CDR2 is SNEGSKA (reference sequence). This CDR3 is 13 amino acids long. V shed 3 bases and J 2 bases; nucleotides not matched to a gene: 2. The CDR3 here is CSARDRDNYGYTF. CDR3 nucleotides: TGCAGTGCTAGGGACAGGGACAACTATGGCTACACCTTC.